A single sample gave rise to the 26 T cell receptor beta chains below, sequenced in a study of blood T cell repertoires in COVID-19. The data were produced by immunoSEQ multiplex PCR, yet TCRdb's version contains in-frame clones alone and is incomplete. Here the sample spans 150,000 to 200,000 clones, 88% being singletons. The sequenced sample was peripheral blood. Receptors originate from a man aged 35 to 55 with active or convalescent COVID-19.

In nucleotides, the CDR3 is TGTGCCAGCAGCTTGTCCATCGGACAGGGTGACGAAAAACTGTTTTTT. Protein sequence: CASSLSIGQGDEKLFF. The chain combines TRBV5-4 with TRBJ1-4; 8 bases are a match to TRBD1. Per the germline V gene, CDR1 is SGHNT and CDR2 is YYREEE (reference sequence). Germline trimming cut 1 base from V and 8 bases from J; bases unmatched to any gene: 10. The CDR3 is made up of 16 amino acids.

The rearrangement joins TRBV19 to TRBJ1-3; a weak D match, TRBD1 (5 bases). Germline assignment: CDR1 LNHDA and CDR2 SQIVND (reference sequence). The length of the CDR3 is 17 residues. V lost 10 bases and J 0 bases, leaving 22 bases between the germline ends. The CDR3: CATTPPAGKSSGNTIYF. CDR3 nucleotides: TGTGCCACCACCCCTCCCGCAGGGAAGAGCTCTGGAAACACCATATATTTT. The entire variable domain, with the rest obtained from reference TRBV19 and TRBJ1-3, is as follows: DGGITQSPKYLFRKEGQNVTLSCEQNLNHDAMYWYRQDPGQGLRLIYYSQIVNDFQKGDIAEGYSVSREKKESFPLTVTSAQKNPTAFYLCATTPPAGKSSGNTIYFGEGSWLTVV.

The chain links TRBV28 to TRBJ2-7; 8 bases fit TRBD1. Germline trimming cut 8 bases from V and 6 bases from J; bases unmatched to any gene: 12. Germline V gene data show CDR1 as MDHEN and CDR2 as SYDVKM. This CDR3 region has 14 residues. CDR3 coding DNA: TGTGCCAGCCGAAACAGGGGGGCCGGCCCCGAGCAGTACTTC. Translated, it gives CASRNRGAGPEQYF.

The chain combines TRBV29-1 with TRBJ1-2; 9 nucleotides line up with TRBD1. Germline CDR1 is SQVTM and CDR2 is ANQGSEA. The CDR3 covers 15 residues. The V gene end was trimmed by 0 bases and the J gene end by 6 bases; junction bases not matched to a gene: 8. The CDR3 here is CSVEDPLGTGHGYTF. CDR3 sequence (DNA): TGCAGCGTTGAAGATCCTTTGGGGACAGGGCATGGCTACACCTTC.

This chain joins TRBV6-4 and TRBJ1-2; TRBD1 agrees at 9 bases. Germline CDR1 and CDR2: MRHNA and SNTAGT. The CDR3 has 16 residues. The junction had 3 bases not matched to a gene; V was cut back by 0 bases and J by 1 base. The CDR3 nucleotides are TGTGCCAGCAGTGACTCTGAGACAGGGGGTAACTATGGCTACACCTTC. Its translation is CASSDSETGGNYGYTF.

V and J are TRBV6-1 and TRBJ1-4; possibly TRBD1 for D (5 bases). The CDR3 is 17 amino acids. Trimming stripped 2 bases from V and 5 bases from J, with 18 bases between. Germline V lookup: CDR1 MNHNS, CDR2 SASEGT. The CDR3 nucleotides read TGTGCCAGCAGTGAACCAATACTCGGGGGACCCAATGAAAAACTGTTTTTT. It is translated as CASSEPILGGPNEKLFF.

CDR3 in DNA: TGTGCCAGCAGCCCACTAACTGGGGGGACTGAAGCTTTCTTT. Residues: CASSPLTGGTEAFF. This chain joins TRBV6-2 or TRBV6-3 and TRBJ1-1; TRBD1 is a possible D gene (5 bases). Per the germline V gene, CDR1 is MNHEY and CDR2 is SVGEGT. V lost 6 bases to trimming and J lost 5 bases, with 16 bases between them. CDR3 length: 14 amino acids.

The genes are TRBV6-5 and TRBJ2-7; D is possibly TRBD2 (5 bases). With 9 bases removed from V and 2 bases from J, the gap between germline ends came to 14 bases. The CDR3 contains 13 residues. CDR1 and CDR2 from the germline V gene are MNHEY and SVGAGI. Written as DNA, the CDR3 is TGTGCCAGTTCCGGGGATTCGGCCTACGAGCAGTACTTC. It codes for CASSGDSAYEQYF.

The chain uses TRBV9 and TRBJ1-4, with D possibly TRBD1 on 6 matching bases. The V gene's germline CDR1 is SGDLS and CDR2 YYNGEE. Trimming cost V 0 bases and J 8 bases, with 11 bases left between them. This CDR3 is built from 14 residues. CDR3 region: CASSVEGGSEKLFF. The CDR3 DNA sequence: TGTGCCAGCAGCGTAGAGGGGGGGAGCGAAAAACTGTTTTTT.

This CDR3 is CASSIRMGAGETQYF. Written as DNA, the CDR3 is TGTGCCAGCAGCATACGTATGGGGGCCGGGGAGACCCAGTACTTC. V gene TRBV7-8 combines with J gene TRBJ2-5, with a tentative D call TRBD1 (6 bases). The germline V and J ends were trimmed by 5 bases and 5 bases, with 18 bases remaining between them. The CDR3 runs to 15 residues. The germline CDR1 and CDR2 sequences are SGHVS and FQNEAQ. Looking up the rest from reference TRBV7-8 and TRBJ2-5 gives the full variable domain: GAGVSQSPRYKVAKRGQDVALRCDPISGHVSLFWYQQALGQGPEFLTYFQNEAQLDKSGLPSDRFFAERPEGSVSTLKIQRTQQEDSAVYLCASSIRMGAGETQYFGPGTRLLVL.

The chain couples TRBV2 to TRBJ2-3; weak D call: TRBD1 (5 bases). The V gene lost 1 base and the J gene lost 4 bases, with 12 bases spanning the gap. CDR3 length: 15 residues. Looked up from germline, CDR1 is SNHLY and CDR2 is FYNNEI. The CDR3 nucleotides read TGTGCCAGCAGTGAAGGGTTAGGGGCGCCAGATACGCAGTATTTT. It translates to CASSEGLGAPDTQYF. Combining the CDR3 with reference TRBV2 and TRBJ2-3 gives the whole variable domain EPEVTQTPSHQVTQMGQEVILRCVPISNHLYFYWYRQILGQKVEFLVSFYNNEISEKSEIFDDQFSVERPDGSNFTLKIRSTKLEDSAMYFCASSEGLGAPDTQYFGPGTRLTVL.

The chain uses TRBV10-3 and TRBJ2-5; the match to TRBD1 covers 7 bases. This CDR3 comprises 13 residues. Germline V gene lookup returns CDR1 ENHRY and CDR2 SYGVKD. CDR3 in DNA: TGTGCTAATCGGAGAGACAGGGAGGAGACCCAGTACTTC. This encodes CANRRDREETQYF.

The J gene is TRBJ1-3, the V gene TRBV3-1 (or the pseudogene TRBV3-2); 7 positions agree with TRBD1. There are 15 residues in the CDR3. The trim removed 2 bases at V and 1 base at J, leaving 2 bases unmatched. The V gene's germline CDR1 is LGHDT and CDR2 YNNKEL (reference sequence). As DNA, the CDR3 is TGTGCCAGCAGCCAAAGCAGGGGGTCTGGAAACACCATATATTTT. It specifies CASSQSRGSGNTIYF.

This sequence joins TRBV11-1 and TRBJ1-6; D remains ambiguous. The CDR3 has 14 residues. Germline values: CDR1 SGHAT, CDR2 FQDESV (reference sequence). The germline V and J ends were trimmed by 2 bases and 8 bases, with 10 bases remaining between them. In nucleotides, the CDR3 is TGTGCCAGCAGCTTATGGGAGGGATATTCACCCCTCCACTTT. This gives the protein CASSLWEGYSPLHF.

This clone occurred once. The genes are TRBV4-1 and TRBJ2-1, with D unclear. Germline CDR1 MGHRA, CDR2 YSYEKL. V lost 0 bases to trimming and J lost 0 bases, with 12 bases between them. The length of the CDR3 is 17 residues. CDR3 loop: CASSQDPSSYSYNEQFF. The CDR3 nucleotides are TGCGCCAGCAGCCAAGATCCTAGTAGCTACTCCTACAATGAGCAGTTCTTC.

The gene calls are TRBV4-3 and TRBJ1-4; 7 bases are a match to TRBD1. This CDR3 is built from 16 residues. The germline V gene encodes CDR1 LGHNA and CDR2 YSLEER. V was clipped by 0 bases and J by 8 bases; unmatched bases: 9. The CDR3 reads CASSQDLGGQKEKLFF. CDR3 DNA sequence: TGCGCCAGCAGCCAAGATCTCGGGGGACAGAAAGAAAAACTGTTTTTT.

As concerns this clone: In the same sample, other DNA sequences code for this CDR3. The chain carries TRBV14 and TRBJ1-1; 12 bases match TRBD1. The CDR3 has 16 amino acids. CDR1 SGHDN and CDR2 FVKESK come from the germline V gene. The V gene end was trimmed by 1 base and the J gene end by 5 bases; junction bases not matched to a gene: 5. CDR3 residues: CASSQAGTGGRTEAFF. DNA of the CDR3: TGTGCCAGCAGCCAAGCAGGGACAGGGGGCCGAACTGAAGCTTTCTTT.

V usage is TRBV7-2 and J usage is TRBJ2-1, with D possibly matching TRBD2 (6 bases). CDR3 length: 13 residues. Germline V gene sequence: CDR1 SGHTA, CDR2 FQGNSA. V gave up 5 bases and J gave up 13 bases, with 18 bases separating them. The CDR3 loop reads CASSRIGGGAQFF. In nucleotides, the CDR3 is TGTGCCAGCAGCAGAATCGGAGGAGGGGCACAGTTCTTC.

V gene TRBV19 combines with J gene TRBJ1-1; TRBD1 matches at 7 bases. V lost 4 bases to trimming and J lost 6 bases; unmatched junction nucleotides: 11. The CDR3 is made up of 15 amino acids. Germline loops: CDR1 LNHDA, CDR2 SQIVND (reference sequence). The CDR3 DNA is TGTGCCAGTAGTACCCGACAGGGAGGTTGGTCTGAAGCTTTCTTT. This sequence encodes CASSTRQGGWSEAFF.

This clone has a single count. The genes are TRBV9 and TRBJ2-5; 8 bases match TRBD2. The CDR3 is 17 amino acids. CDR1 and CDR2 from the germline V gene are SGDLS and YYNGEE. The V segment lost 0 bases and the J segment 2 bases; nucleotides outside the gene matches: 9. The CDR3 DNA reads TGTGCCAGCAGCGTAGCCTTCGGCGGGGGGTGGCAAGAGACCCAGTACTTC. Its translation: CASSVAFGGGWQETQYF.

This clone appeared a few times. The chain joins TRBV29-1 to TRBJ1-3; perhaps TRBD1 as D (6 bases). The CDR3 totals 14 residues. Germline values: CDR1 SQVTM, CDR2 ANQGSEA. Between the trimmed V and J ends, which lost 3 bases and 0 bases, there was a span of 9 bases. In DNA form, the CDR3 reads TGCAGCGTTGATGCAGGGGCCTCTGGAAACACCATATATTTT. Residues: CSVDAGASGNTIYF.

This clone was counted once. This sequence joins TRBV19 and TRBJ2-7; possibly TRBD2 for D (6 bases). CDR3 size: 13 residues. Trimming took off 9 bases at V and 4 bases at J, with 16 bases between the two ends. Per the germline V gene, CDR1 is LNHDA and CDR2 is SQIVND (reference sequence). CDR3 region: CASRGVGLYEQYF. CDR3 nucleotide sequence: TGTGCCAGCCGCGGGGTAGGACTTTACGAGCAGTACTTC.

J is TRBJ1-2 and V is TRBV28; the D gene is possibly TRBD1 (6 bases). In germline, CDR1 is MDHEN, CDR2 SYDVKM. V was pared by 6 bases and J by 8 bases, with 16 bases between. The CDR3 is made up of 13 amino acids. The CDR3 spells CASRVSGALGYTF. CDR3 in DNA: TGTGCCAGCAGAGTCTCAGGGGCTCTGGGCTACACCTTC.

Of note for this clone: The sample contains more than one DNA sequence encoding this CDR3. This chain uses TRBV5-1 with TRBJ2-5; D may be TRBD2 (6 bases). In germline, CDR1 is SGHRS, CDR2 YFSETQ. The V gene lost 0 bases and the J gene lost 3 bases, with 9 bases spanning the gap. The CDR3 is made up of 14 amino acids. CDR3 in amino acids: CASSLVSGEETQYF. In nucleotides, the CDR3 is TGCGCCAGCAGCTTGGTGTCGGGAGAAGAGACCCAGTACTTC.

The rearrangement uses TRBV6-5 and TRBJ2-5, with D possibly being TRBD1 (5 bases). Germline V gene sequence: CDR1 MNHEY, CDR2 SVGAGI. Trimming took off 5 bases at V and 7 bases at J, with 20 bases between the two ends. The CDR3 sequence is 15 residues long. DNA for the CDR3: TGTGCCAGCAGTCCAAGCCCCAGGGTTCTAGGGACCCAGTACTTC. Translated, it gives CASSPSPRVLGTQYF.

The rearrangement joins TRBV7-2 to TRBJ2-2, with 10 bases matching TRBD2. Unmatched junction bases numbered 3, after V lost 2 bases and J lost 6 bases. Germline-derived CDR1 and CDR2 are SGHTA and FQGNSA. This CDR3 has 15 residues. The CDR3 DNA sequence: TGTGCCAGCAGCTTATTAGCGGGAGGTTCCGGGGAGCTGTTTTTT. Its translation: CASSLLAGGSGELFF.